These 10 T cell receptor beta chains were all obtained from the same sample, sequenced in a study of shared clonotypes between healthy human individuals. Naivety among CD8 cells was defined by CD45RO negativity and positive CCR7 selection, thereby excluding terminally differentiated effector memory CD45RA+ cells. Repertoires were generated with immunoSEQ multiplex PCR, while TCRdb's copy carries only in-frame clones and drops some. The sample yields 1.5 million to 2.5 million clones, approximately 94% seen once. Sequencing used naive CD8+ T cells sorted from blood. The receptors were sampled from a young man in good health.

The chain is built from TRBV6-1 and TRBJ1-1, with a tentative D call TRBD1 (5 bases). Germline-derived CDR1 and CDR2 are MNHNS and SASEGT. The germline V and J ends were trimmed by 2 bases and 1 base, with 17 bases remaining between them. CDR3 size: 17 residues. CDR3 region: CASSERQEGRANTEAFF. DNA for the CDR3: TGTGCCAGCAGTGAACGCCAGGAGGGGAGGGCGAACACTGAAGCTTTCTTT.

The chain links TRBV5-6 to TRBJ1-2; D gene ambiguous. Germline assignment: CDR1 SGHDT and CDR2 YYEEEE. This CDR3 spans 14 amino acids. Trimming removed 4 bases at V and 4 bases at J, with 14 bases between. The CDR3 loop reads CASSLVDPLYGYTF. The CDR3 region has the DNA TGTGCCAGCAGCCTGGTGGACCCTCTCTATGGCTACACCTTC. The whole variable domain, remainder taken from reference TRBV5-6 and TRBJ1-2, is DAGVTQSPTHLIKTRGQQVTLRCSPKSGHDTVSWYQQALGQGPQFIFQYYEEEERQRGNFPDRFSGHQFPNYSSELNVNALLLGDSALYLCASSLVDPLYGYTFGSGTRLTVV.

The chain uses TRBV15 and TRBJ2-7; TRBD2 aligns across 9 bases. CDR1 LNHNV and CDR2 YYDKDF come from the germline V gene (reference sequence). The CDR3 contains 14 residues. Germline trimming cut 4 bases from V and 4 bases from J; bases unmatched to any gene: 5. The CDR3 DNA follows: TGTGCCACCAGCACCGGACTAGCGAATTACGAGCAGTACTTC. This codes for CATSTGLANYEQYF.

This rearrangement joins TRBV5-1 to TRBJ2-3, with unresolved D. The CDR3 totals 15 residues. Trimming cost V 1 base and J 4 bases, with 13 bases left between them. Germline V gene data show CDR1 as SGHRS and CDR2 as YFSETQ. The CDR3 region is CASSLSRVFSDTQYF. CDR3 in DNA: TGCGCCAGCAGCTTGAGCCGGGTTTTTTCAGATACGCAGTATTTT.

V is TRBV12-2 and J is TRBJ2-1; TRBD2 was called by the table and not checked on the DNA. TRBV12-2 is listed as a pseudogene. The CDR3 has 15 amino acids. CDR3 DNA sequence: TGTGCAAGTCGCTCCGCTGGGGGGTCCTACAATGAGCAGTTCTTC. This encodes CASRSAGGSYNEQFF.

The genes are TRBV2 and TRBJ1-2; no firm D call. The V end was cut by 0 bases, the J end by 0 bases, with 8 bases between. This CDR3 is built from 15 residues. Germline-derived CDR1 and CDR2 are SNHLY and FYNNEI. In nucleotides, the CDR3 is TGTGCCAGCAGTGAAGCAAGAGGGACTAACTATGGCTACACCTTC. It yields the protein CASSEARGTNYGYTF.

The chain joins TRBV10-3 to TRBJ2-5; a weak D match, TRBD1 (7 bases). The germline V gene has CDR1 ENHRY and CDR2 SYGVKD. Trimming left V 6 bases short and J 4 bases short, with 24 bases between. This CDR3 spans 17 amino acids. The CDR3 reads CAISPGSLGQGGETQYF. The CDR3 DNA follows: TGTGCCATCAGCCCGGGATCATTGGGGCAGGGGGGAGAGACCCAGTACTTC.

V and J are TRBV30 and TRBJ1-6; D unclear. The CDR3 totals 11 residues. V was cut by 3 bases and J by 6 bases, with 3 bases left in between. The germline V gene has CDR1 GTSNPN and CDR2 SVGIG (reference sequence). Written as DNA, the CDR3 is TGTGCCTGGAGGGGTAATTCACCCCTCCACTTT. It is translated as CAWRGNSPLHF.

V is TRBV10-1 and J is TRBJ2-1; 8 nucleotides agree with TRBD2. J gave up 9 bases and V 4 bases, and 8 bases lay outside the gene matches. CDR3 length: 14 amino acids. The germline V gene encodes CDR1 WNHNN and CDR2 SYGVQD (reference sequence). The CDR3 here is CASSGSPGGGEQFF. The CDR3 DNA reads TGCGCCAGCAGTGGGTCACCGGGAGGGGGTGAGCAGTTCTTC.

The chain recombines TRBV4-1 with TRBJ2-3; no clear D gene. The CDR3 length is 15 residues. Trimming removed 3 bases from V and 2 bases from J, with 12 bases in between. CDR1 is MGHRA, CDR2 YSYEKL, per germline. CDR3 DNA sequence: TGCGCCAGCAGCCAGGCTCCCCTCCACACAGATACGCAGTATTTT. Protein sequence: CASSQAPLHTDTQYF.